One sample yielded the 5 T cell receptor beta chains listed below, sequenced in a study of radiation and T cells in renal cell carcinoma. Clones were sequenced by immunoSEQ multiplex PCR, and TCRdb holds only the in-frame ones, with some missing. The data show around 180,000 clones, roughly 90% seen once. Stated time point: blood 4 weeks post-SBRT, at nephrectomy. Described treatment: 15 Gy SBRT to primary tumor, nephrectomy 4 weeks later. This specimen consisted of blood, obtained from a patient whose treatment included radiotherapy and nephrectomy. Receptors originate from a woman in her forties or fifties with renal cell carcinoma.

The table lists this clone with a few counts. V gene TRBV5-4 combines with J gene TRBJ2-2, with 9 bases fitting TRBD2. With V trimmed by 0 bases and J by 1 base, 1 base remained unmatched. The germline V gene encodes CDR1 SGHNT and CDR2 YYREEE (reference sequence). This CDR3 comprises 16 residues. CDR3 protein: CASSLGAGGNTGELFF. The CDR3 coding sequence is TGTGCCAGCAGCTTGGGAGCGGGGGGGAACACCGGGGAGCTGTTTTTT.

This chain joins TRBV27 and TRBJ2-2, with a possible D match to TRBD1 (5 bases). Germline CDR1 MNHEY, CDR2 SMNVEV (reference sequence). V dropped 4 bases and J dropped 7 bases, with 19 bases sitting between them. The CDR3 has 16 residues. The CDR3 reads CASSSPPGQVVGELFF. The CDR3 region has the DNA TGTGCCAGCAGTTCGCCCCCAGGGCAGGTTGTCGGGGAGCTGTTTTTT.

The chain links TRBV6-1 to TRBJ2-5, with 7 nucleotides matching TRBD2. V lost 7 bases to trimming and J lost 3 bases; unmatched junction nucleotides: 11. This CDR3 comprises 15 residues. Germline V gives CDR1 MNHNS, CDR2 SASEGT. CDR3 in DNA: TGTGCCAGCATCTCTTGGGGCGGGGGAAAAGAGACCCAGTACTTC. This translates into CASISWGGGKETQYF.

The J gene is TRBJ2-2, the V gene TRBV7-8; D might be TRBD1 (5 bases). CDR3 size: 14 residues. CDR1 is SGHVS, CDR2 FQNEAQ, per germline. The V gene lost 2 bases and the J gene lost 7 bases, with 11 bases spanning the gap. CDR3 nucleotides: TGTGCCAGCAGCTTATTCTCAGGGCTCGGGGAGCTGTTTTTT. Its protein product is CASSLFSGLGELFF.

The V gene is TRBV7-9, the J gene TRBJ2-1, with TRBD1 matching over 8 bases. V lost 3 bases, J lost 3 bases, and 4 bases stayed unmatched. Germline lookup yields CDR1 SEHNR and CDR2 FQNEAQ (reference sequence). CDR3 size: 15 residues. The CDR3 sequence is CASSLTGTGYNEQFF. The CDR3 DNA reads TGTGCCAGCAGCTTGACCGGGACAGGCTACAATGAGCAGTTCTTC.